This T cell receptor beta chain appears in the sequencing data of a study of identical twins' blood T cells. TCR cDNA libraries came from RNA via a modified published protocol. TCRdb recomputed calls from the 5' RACE reads with MiXCR, one row per CDR3 protein. The sample has 350,000 to 400,000 distinct CDR3 sequences; around 30% are singletons. V gave up 0 bases and J gave up 6 bases; unmatched junction bases: 7. CDR3 length: 16 amino acids. The V gene's germline CDR1 is LGHNA and CDR2 YSLEER. Reared together, all three twin pairs probably met the same infectious agents and vaccines. The receptor was isolated from a woman aged 18-55 years in good health. The chain recombines TRBV4-3 with TRBJ2-3, with 9 bases fitting TRBD1. The specimen was PBMCs. The CDR3 protein is CASSQEPGQGGDTQYF. The CDR3 bases are TGCGCCAGCAGCCAAGAACCGGGACAGGGTGGGGATACGCAGTATTTT.